Below are 23 T cell receptor beta chains sequenced from a single sample in a study of cytomegalovirus exposure and HLA in healthy donors. Some clones are missing from TCRdb's copy, which holds only in-frame ones; the method was immunoSEQ multiplex PCR. Here the sample spans some 150,000 clones, around 89% being singletons. Sequencing was done on a sample of PBMCs. These receptors were taken from a woman in her 30s in good health and CMV-seropositive.

The rearrangement uses TRBV28 and TRBJ2-1, with TRBD2 matching over 9 bases. This CDR3 contains 17 residues. V shed 3 bases, J shed 3 bases, and the junction held 9 bases outside the gene matches. Germline values: CDR1 MDHEN, CDR2 SYDVKM. CDR3 residues: CASSLGTSWPHYNEQFF. CDR3 in DNA: TGTGCCAGCAGTTTGGGGACTAGCTGGCCCCACTACAATGAGCAGTTCTTC. Drawing the rest from reference TRBV28 and TRBJ2-1, the complete variable domain is DVKVTQSSRYLVKRTGEKVFLECVQDMDHENMFWYRQDPGLGLRLIYFSYDVKMKEKGDIPEGYSVSREKKERFSLILESASTNQTSMYLCASSLGTSWPHYNEQFFGPGTRLTVL.

This clone was found once. The J gene is TRBJ2-7, the V gene TRBV6-1; no reliable D call. V lost 2 bases, J lost 3 bases, and 11 bases lay in between. This CDR3 is built from 14 residues. Germline CDR1 MNHNS, CDR2 SASEGT. In nucleotides, the CDR3 is TGTGCCAGCAGTGAAAGACTCGTAAACTACGAGCAGTACTTC. Protein sequence: CASSERLVNYEQYF.

This sequence joins TRBV7-8 and TRBJ2-3; 8 bases are shared with TRBD1. The germline V gene has CDR1 SGHVS and CDR2 FQNEAQ. This CDR3 is built from 14 residues. J gave up 6 bases and V 4 bases, and 6 bases lay outside the gene matches. CDR3 nucleotides: TGTGCCAGCAGCTACACAGGGGGACGGGATACGCAGTATTTT. This encodes CASSYTGGRDTQYF. Full variable domain (outside the CDR3, taken from reference TRBV7-8 and TRBJ2-3): GAGVSQSPRYKVAKRGQDVALRCDPISGHVSLFWYQQALGQGPEFLTYFQNEAQLDKSGLPSDRFFAERPEGSVSTLKIQRTQQEDSAVYLCASSYTGGRDTQYFGPGTRLTVL.

V gene TRBV6-6 combines with J gene TRBJ2-3; D unresolved. The germline V gene has CDR1 MNHNY and CDR2 SVGAGI (reference sequence). Trimming pared 7 bases from V and 2 bases from J, leaving 13 bases between. The CDR3 has 14 residues. The CDR3 DNA reads as TGTGCCAGCACCCAGCGTGGTAACACAGATACGCAGTATTTT. Protein: CASTQRGNTDTQYF.

The CDR3: CSVEGGLPYGYTF. The CDR3 DNA is TGCAGCGTTGAGGGCGGACTCCCCTATGGCTACACCTTC. J is TRBJ1-2 and V is TRBV29-1; D gene uncertain. V gave up 3 bases and J gave up 4 bases, with 12 bases separating them. CDR1 is SQVTM, CDR2 ANQGSEA, per germline. The CDR3 is 13 residues long.

The CDR3 nucleotides are TGTGCCAGCAGTGGGGACAGGGTCGAGCAGTACTTC. This sequence encodes CASSGDRVEQYF. The J gene is TRBJ2-7, the V gene TRBV28; 9 positions agree with TRBD1. Germline CDR1 is MDHEN and CDR2 is SYDVKM. V gave up 5 bases and J gave up 6 bases; unmatched junction bases: 2. There are 12 residues in the CDR3. The entire variable domain, with the rest obtained from reference TRBV28 and TRBJ2-7, is as follows: DVKVTQSSRYLVKRTGEKVFLECVQDMDHENMFWYRQDPGLGLRLIYFSYDVKMKEKGDIPEGYSVSREKKERFSLILESASTNQTSMYLCASSGDRVEQYFGPGTRLTVT.

The chain employs TRBV11-2 and TRBJ2-5, with 7 bases aligning to TRBD1. From germline, CDR1 is SGHAT and CDR2 FQNNGV. V gave up 1 base and J gave up 1 base; unmatched junction bases: 6. This CDR3 region has 16 residues. CDR3 residues: CASSLGWDSSQETQYF. The DNA for the CDR3 is TGTGCCAGCAGCTTAGGCTGGGACAGCAGCCAAGAGACCCAGTACTTC.

The chain is built from TRBV15 and TRBJ2-7; D unclear. Germline V CDR1 and CDR2: LNHNV, YYDKDF (reference sequence). This CDR3 is built from 13 residues. The V and J ends lost 0 bases and 4 bases respectively, with 7 bases between them. CDR3 bases: TGTGCCACCAGCAGAGATCCCGTATACGAGCAGTACTTC. Translating gives CATSRDPVYEQYF.

The chain couples TRBV6-6 to TRBJ2-5; 12 bases fit TRBD2. V lost 2 bases to trimming and J lost 2 bases; unmatched junction nucleotides: 3. CDR3 length equals 16 residues. Germline CDR1 and CDR2: MNHNY and SVGAGI (reference sequence). CDR3 sequence reads: CASSYETSGGQETQYF. CDR3 nucleotide sequence: TGTGCCAGCAGTTACGAGACTAGCGGGGGACAAGAGACCCAGTACTTC.

This chain connects TRBV6-1 to TRBJ2-3, with 8 bases aligning to TRBD1. Germline lookup yields CDR1 MNHNS and CDR2 SASEGT. J was trimmed by 4 bases and V by 8 bases; bases with no gene match: 8. The CDR3 extends over 14 amino acids. CDR3 nucleotide sequence: TGTGCCAGCCTCGACGGACAGGGATCAGATACGCAGTATTTT. Amino acid sequence: CASLDGQGSDTQYF.

The chain joins TRBV12-2 to TRBJ2-5; TRBD1, the D gene given by the table, was not confirmed from the DNA. TRBV12-2 is noted as a pseudogene. This CDR3 spans 16 amino acids. The CDR3 protein is CASRPPDGLRGETQYF. As DNA, the CDR3 is TGTGCAAGTCGCCCGCCGGACGGCCTCAGGGGAGAGACCCAGTACTTC.

V is TRBV28 and J is TRBJ1-4; TRBD1 is a possible D gene (6 bases). Trimming shortened V by 3 bases and J by 8 bases, and 13 bases separated the two germline ends. Germline CDR1 is MDHEN and CDR2 is SYDVKM. The CDR3 has 14 amino acids. The CDR3 sequence is CASSFWGLREKLFF. The CDR3 nucleotides read TGTGCCAGCAGTTTCTGGGGGCTCCGGGAAAAACTGTTTTTT.

Only one count was recorded for this clone. This chain links TRBV28 with TRBJ2-7; 8 nucleotides align to TRBD1. The CDR3 sequence is 15 residues long. Germline V gives CDR1 MDHEN, CDR2 SYDVKM. The junction had 8 bases not matched to a gene; V was cut back by 5 bases and J by 2 bases. In DNA, the CDR3 is TGTGCCAGCAGTCCCGGGACAGGAAAGACCTACGAGCAGTACTTC. It specifies CASSPGTGKTYEQYF.

This sequence joins TRBV4-2 and TRBJ2-1; D is uncertain. The CDR3 contains 14 residues. CDR1 and CDR2 from the germline V gene are LGHNA and YNFKEQ. Trimming removed 0 bases from V and 4 bases from J, with 7 bases in between. The CDR3 bases are TGTGCCAGCAGCCAAGATGGCGGTTACAATGAGCAGTTCTTC. This codes for CASSQDGGYNEQFF.

The chain is built from TRBV2 and TRBJ2-1, with TRBD2 matching 9 bases. In germline, CDR1 is SNHLY, CDR2 FYNNEI. V lost 5 bases and J lost 4; bases outside the gene matches: 6. This CDR3 has 15 amino acids. The CDR3 DNA reads TGTGCCAGCAGTTCGACTAGCGGTGATTACAATGAGCAGTTCTTC. Residues: CASSSTSGDYNEQFF.

The V call is TRBV2, the J call TRBJ1-1; D gene unclear. Between the trimmed V and J ends, which lost 3 bases and 2 bases, there was a span of 7 bases. CDR3 length equals 13 residues. CDR1 SNHLY and CDR2 FYNNEI come from the germline V gene. DNA for the CDR3: TGTGCCAGCAGTGACGGTCTTAACACTGAAGCTTTCTTT. As protein: CASSDGLNTEAFF.

V usage is TRBV28 and J usage is TRBJ1-5; perhaps TRBD1 as D (5 bases). There are 14 residues in the CDR3. Trimming stripped 7 bases from V and 4 bases from J, with 14 bases between. CDR1 is MDHEN and CDR2 is SYDVKM in the germline V gene. In nucleotides, the CDR3 is TGTGCCAGCACATCGGGGGGAGGTAATCAGCCCCAGCATTTT. It yields the protein CASTSGGGNQPQHF.

The V gene is TRBV28, the J gene TRBJ2-3; TRBD2 matches 11 bases. The trim removed 4 bases at V and 0 bases at J, leaving 6 bases unmatched. The CDR3 spans 17 residues. Germline V gene sequence: CDR1 MDHEN, CDR2 SYDVKM. This chain's CDR3 is CASSSPRLAGSTDTQYF. CDR3 nucleotides: TGTGCCAGCAGTTCCCCCAGACTAGCGGGAAGCACAGATACGCAGTATTTT.

The chain links TRBV5-1 to TRBJ2-2; possibly TRBD2 for D (6 bases). V was cut by 4 bases and J by 8 bases, with 15 bases left in between. CDR3 size: 14 residues. Germline CDR1 reads SGHRS; CDR2 reads YFSETQ. In DNA form, the CDR3 reads TGCGCCAGCAGCGCCCGGACGGGAGTTGGGGAGCTGTTTTTT. Translating gives CASSARTGVGELFF.

The chain is built from TRBV7-6 and TRBJ1-3; a possible D gene is TRBD1 (5 bases). Trimming removed 1 base at V and 4 bases at J, with 14 bases between. Germline CDR1 and CDR2: SGHVS and FNYEAQ. This CDR3 is 16 amino acids long. This chain's CDR3 is CASSLGARGGGNTIYF. In DNA, the CDR3 is TGTGCCAGCAGCTTAGGGGCGAGGGGAGGCGGAAACACCATATATTTT.

The V call is TRBV4-1, the J call TRBJ2-3; D gene uncertain. Germline CDR1 is MGHRA and CDR2 is YSYEKL. V lost 0 bases and J lost 10, with 14 bases in between. The CDR3 spans 14 residues. The CDR3 here is CASSQDPGVEPQYF. The CDR3 DNA reads as TGCGCCAGCAGCCAAGATCCCGGAGTCGAGCCGCAGTATTTT.

The V and J genes are TRBV27 and TRBJ2-3; 9 nucleotides agree with TRBD2. Trimming removed 4 bases from V and 4 bases from J; junction bases left unmatched: 12. This CDR3 comprises 17 residues. CDR1 is MNHEY and CDR2 is SMNVEV in the germline V gene (reference sequence). Written as DNA, the CDR3 is TGTGCCAGCAGTTCTCCCCCCCCTAGCGGGACGTCAGATACGCAGTATTTT. Translated: CASSSPPPSGTSDTQYF.

The chain recombines TRBV4-1 with TRBJ1-1; D is ambiguous. Per the germline V gene, CDR1 is MGHRA and CDR2 is YSYEKL. V shed 2 bases and J shed 4 bases, with 11 bases lying between them. The CDR3 is made up of 14 amino acids. CDR3 sequence: CASSQNNLGTEAFF. The CDR3 region has the DNA TGCGCCAGCAGCCAAAACAACCTTGGCACTGAAGCTTTCTTT.